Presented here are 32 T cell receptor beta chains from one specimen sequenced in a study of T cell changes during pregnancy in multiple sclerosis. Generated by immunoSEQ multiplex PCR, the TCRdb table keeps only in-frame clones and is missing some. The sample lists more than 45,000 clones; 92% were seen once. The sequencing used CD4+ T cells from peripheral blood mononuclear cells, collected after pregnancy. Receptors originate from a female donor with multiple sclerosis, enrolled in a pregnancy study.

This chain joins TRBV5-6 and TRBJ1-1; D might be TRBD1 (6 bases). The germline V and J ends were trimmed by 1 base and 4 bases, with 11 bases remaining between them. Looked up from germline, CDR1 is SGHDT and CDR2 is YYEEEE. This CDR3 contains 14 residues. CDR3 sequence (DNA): TGTGCCAGCAGCTTGTGGGACACCCCCACTGAAGCTTTCTTT. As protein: CASSLWDTPTEAFF.

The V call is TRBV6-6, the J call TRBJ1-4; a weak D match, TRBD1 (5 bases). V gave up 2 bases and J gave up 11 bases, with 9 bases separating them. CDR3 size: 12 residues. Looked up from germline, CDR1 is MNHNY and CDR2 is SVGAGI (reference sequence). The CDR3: CASSYSDSKLFF. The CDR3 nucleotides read TGTGCCAGCAGTTACAGTGACAGTAAACTGTTTTTT.

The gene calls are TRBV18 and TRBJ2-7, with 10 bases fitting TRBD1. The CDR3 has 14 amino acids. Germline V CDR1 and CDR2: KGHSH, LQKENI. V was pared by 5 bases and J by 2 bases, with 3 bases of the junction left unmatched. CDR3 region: CASSTTGGPYEQYF. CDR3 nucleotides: TGTGCCAGCTCAACGACAGGGGGCCCCTACGAGCAGTACTTC.

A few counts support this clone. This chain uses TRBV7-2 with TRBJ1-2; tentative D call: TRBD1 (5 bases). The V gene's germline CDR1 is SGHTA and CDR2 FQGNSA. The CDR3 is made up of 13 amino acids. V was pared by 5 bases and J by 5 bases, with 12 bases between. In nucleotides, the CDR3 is TGTGCCAGCAGCGCCCAGCCAGGGTATGGCTACACCTTC. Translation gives CASSAQPGYGYTF.

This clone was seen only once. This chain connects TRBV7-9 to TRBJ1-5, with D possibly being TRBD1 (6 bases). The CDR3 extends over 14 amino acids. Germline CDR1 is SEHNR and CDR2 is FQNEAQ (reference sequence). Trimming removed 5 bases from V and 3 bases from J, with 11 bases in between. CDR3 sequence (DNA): TGTGCCAGCAGCCGAGGACAGTTCAATCAGCCCCAGCATTTT. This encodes CASSRGQFNQPQHF.

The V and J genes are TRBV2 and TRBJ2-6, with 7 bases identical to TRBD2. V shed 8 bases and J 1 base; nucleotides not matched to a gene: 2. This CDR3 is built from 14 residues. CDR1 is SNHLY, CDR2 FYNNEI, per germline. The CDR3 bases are TGTGCCAGCGGGGGGGGATCTGGGGCCAACGTCCTGACTTTC. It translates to CASGGGSGANVLTF.

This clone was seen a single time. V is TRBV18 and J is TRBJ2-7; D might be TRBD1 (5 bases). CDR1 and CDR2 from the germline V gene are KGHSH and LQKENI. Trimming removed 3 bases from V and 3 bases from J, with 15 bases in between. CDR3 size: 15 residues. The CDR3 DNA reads TGTGCCAGCTCACCCTCGGGTCAGGGCTTCTACGAGCAGTACTTC. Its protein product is CASSPSGQGFYEQYF.

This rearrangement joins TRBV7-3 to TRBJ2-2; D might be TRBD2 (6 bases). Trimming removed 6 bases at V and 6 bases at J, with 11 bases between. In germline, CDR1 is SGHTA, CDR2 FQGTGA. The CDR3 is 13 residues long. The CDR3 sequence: CASSRLEAGELFF. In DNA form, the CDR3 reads TGTGCCAGCAGTCGACTAGAAGCCGGGGAGCTGTTTTTT.

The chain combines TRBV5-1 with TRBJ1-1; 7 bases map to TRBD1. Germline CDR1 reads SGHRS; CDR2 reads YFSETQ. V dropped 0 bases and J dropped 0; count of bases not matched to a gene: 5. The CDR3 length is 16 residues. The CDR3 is CASSLVGDSMNTEAFF. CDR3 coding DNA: TGCGCCAGCAGCTTGGTGGGGGACAGTATGAACACTGAAGCTTTCTTT.

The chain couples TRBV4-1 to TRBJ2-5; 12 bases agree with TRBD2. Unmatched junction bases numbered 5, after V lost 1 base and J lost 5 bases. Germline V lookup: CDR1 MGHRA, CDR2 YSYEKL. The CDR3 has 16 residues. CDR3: CASSQGLAGGFETQYF. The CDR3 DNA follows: TGCGCCAGCAGCCAAGGTCTAGCGGGGGGGTTCGAGACCCAGTACTTC.

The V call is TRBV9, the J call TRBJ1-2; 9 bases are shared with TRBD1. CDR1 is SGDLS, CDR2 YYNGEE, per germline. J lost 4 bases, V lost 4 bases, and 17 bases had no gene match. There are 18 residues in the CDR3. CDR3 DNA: TGTGCCAGCAGCCCGACAGGGACAGGGCAGGGTCTCGGCTATGGCTACACCTTC. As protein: CASSPTGTGQGLGYGYTF.

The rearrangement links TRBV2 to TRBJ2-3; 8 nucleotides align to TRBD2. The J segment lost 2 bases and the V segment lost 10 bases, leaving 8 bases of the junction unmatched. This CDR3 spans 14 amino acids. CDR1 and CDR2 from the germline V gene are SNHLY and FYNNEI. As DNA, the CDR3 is TGTGCCACCTCACTAGCGGCGTTCACAGATACGCAGTATTTT. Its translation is CATSLAAFTDTQYF. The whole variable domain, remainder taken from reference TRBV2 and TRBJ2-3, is EPEVTQTPSHQVTQMGQEVILRCVPISNHLYFYWYRQILGQKVEFLVSFYNNEISEKSEIFDDQFSVERPDGSNFTLKIRSTKLEDSAMYFCATSLAAFTDTQYFGPGTRLTVL.

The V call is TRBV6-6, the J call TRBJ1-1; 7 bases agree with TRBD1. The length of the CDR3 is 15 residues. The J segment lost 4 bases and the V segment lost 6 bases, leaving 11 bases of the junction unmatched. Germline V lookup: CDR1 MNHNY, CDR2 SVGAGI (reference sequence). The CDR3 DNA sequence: TGTGCCAGCAGGCAAGACAGGGCGGTGGGCACTGAAGCTTTCTTT. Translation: CASRQDRAVGTEAFF.

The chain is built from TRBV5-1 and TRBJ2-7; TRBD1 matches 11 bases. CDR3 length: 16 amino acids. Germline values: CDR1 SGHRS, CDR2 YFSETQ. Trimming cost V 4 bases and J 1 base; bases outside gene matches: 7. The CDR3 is CASSPGQGAISYEQYF. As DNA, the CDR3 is TGCGCCAGCAGCCCAGGACAGGGGGCGATTTCCTACGAGCAGTACTTC. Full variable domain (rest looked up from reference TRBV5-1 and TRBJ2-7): KAGVTQTPRYLIKTRGQQVTLSCSPISGHRSVSWYQQTPGQGLQFLFEYFSETQRNKGNFPGRFSGRQFSNSRSEMNVSTLELGDSALYLCASSPGQGAISYEQYFGPGTRLTVT.

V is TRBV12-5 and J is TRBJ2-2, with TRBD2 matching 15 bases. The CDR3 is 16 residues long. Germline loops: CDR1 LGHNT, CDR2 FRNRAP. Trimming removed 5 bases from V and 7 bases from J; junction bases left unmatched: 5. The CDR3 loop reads CASGPGTSGGIGELFF. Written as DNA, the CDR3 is TGTGCTAGTGGTCCCGGGACTAGCGGGGGGATCGGGGAGCTGTTTTTT.

The CDR3 DNA is TGCGCCAGCAGCCAAGAAAGGCCACTAGCGGGGGGGCCGAATGAGCAGTTCTTC. Protein sequence: CASSQERPLAGGPNEQFF. The genes are TRBV4-1 and TRBJ2-1; 13 nucleotides align to TRBD2. This CDR3 contains 18 residues. V was pared by 0 bases and J by 7 bases, with 9 bases of the junction left unmatched. Per germline, CDR1 MGHRA and CDR2 YSYEKL.

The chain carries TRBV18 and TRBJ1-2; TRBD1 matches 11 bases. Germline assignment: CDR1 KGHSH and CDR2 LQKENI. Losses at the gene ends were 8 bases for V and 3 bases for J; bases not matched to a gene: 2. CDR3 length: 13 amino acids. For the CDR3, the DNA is TGTGCCAGCCGGGACAGGGGGTACTATGGCTACACCTTC. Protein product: CASRDRGYYGYTF.

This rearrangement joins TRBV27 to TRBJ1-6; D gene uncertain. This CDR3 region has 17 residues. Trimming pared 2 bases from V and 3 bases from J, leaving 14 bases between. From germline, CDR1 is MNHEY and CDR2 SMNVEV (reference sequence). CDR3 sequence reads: CASSLSGSGRYNSPLHF. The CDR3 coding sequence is TGTGCCAGCAGTTTAAGCGGCTCAGGACGCTATAATTCACCCCTCCACTTT.

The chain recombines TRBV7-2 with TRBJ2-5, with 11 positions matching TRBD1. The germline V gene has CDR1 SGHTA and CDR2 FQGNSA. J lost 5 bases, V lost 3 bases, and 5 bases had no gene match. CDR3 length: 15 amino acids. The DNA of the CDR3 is TGTGCCAGCAGCTTGGACAGGGGGCGCACGGAGACCCAGTACTTC. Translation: CASSLDRGRTETQYF.

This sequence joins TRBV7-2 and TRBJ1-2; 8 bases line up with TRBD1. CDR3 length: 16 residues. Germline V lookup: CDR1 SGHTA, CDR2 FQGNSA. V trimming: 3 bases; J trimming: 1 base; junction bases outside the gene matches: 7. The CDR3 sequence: CASSFSPGQVNYGYTF. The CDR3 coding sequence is TGTGCCAGCAGCTTTTCACCGGGACAGGTTAACTATGGCTACACCTTC.

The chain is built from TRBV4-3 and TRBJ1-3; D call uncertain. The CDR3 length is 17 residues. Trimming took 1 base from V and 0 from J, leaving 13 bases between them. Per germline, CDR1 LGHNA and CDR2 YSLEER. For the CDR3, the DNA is TGCGCCAGCAGCCAAGCGGCGGGTCTTTACTCTGGAAACACCATATATTTT. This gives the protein CASSQAAGLYSGNTIYF.

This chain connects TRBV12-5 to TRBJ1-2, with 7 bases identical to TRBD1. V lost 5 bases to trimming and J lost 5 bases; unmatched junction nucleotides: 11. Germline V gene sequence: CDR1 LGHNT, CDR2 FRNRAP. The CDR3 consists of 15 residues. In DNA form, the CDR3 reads TGTGCTAGTGGTAGGGACACAGGGGTCCCTTATGGCTACACCTTC. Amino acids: CASGRDTGVPYGYTF.

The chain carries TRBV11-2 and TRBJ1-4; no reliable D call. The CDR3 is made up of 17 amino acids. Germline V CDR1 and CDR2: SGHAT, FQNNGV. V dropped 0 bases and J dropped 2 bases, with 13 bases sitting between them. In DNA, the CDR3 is TGTGCCAGCAGCTTAGATCTTGGTCGGGGTACTAATGAAAAACTGTTTTTT. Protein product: CASSLDLGRGTNEKLFF.

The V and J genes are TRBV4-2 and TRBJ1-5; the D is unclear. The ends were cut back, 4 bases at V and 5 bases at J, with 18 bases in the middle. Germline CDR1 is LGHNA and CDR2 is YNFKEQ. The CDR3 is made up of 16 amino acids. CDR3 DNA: TGTGCCAGCAGCCTGCCTAGGCCTGCCTTCTATCAGCCCCAGCATTTT. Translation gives CASSLPRPAFYQPQHF.

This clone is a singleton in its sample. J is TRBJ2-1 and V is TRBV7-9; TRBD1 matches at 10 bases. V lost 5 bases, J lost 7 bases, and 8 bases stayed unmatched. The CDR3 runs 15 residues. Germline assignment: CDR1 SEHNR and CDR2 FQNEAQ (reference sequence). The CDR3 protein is CASSTRTGGKNEQFF. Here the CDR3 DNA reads TGTGCCAGCAGCACCAGGACAGGGGGTAAGAATGAGCAGTTCTTC.

The DNA for the CDR3 is TGCGCCAGCAGCCACGCCGGGACAGGTAACTCTGGAAACACCATATATTTT. It yields the protein CASSHAGTGNSGNTIYF. V and J are TRBV4-1 and TRBJ1-3, with 8 bases identical to TRBD1. This CDR3 is built from 17 residues. V dropped 3 bases and J dropped 0; count of bases not matched to a gene: 7. Germline values: CDR1 MGHRA, CDR2 YSYEKL.

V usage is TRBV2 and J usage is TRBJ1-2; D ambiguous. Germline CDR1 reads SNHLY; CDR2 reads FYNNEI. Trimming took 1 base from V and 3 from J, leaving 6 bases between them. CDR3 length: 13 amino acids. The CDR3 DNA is TGTGCCAGCAGTGAAGGCCGAGACTATGGCTACACCTTC. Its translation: CASSEGRDYGYTF.

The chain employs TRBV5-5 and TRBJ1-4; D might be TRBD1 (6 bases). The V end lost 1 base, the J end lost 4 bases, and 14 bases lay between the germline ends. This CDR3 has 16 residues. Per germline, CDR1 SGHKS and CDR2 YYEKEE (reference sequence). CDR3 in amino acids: CASSLLDSAGNEKLFF. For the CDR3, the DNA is TGTGCCAGCAGCTTGTTGGACAGTGCTGGTAATGAAAAACTGTTTTTT.

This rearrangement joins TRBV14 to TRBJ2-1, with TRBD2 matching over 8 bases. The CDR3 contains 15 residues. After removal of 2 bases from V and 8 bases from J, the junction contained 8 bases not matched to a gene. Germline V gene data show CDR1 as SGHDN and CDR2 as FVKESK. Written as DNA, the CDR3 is TGTGCCAGCAGCCAAAGCGGGGGCGGGGTGTATGAGCAGTTCTTC. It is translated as CASSQSGGGVYEQFF.

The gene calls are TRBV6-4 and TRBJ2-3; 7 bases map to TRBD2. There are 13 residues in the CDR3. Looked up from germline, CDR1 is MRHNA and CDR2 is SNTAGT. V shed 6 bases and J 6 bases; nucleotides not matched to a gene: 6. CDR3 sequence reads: CASRRSGEDTQYF. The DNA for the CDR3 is TGTGCCAGCAGACGGAGCGGGGAGGATACGCAGTATTTT.

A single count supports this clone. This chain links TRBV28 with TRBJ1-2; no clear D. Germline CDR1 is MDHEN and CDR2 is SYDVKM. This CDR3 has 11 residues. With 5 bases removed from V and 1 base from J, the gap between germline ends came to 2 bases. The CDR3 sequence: CASSLNYGYTF. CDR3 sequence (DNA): TGTGCCAGCAGTCTTAACTATGGCTACACCTTC.

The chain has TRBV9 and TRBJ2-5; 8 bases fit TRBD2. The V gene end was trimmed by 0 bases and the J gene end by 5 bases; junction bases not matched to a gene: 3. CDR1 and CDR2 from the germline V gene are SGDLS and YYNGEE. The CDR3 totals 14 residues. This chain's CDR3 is CASSVAGGVETQYF. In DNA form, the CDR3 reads TGTGCCAGCAGCGTAGCGGGGGGGGTGGAGACCCAGTACTTC. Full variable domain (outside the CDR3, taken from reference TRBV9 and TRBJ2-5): DSGVTQTPKHLITATGQRVTLRCSPRSGDLSVYWYQQSLDQGLQFLIQYYNGEERAKGNILERFSAQQFPDLHSELNLSSLELGDSALYFCASSVAGGVETQYFGPGTRLLVL.